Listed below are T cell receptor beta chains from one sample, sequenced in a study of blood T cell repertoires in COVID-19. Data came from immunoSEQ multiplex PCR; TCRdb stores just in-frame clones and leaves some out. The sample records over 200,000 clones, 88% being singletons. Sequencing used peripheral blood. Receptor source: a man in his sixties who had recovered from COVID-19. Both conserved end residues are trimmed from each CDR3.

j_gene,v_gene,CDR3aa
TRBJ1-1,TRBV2,ASSEGQDTEAF
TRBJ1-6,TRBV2,ASSAEGHNSPLH
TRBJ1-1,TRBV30,AWERSGNTEAF
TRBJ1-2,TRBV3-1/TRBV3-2,ASSPQSSRTGHYGYT
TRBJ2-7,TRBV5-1,ASSLGATGGFYEQY
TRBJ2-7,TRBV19,ASSPLGGTGAGEQY
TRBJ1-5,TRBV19,ASSISSNQPQH
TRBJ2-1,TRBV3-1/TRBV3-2,AFGRGFGNEQF
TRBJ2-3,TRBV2,ASRGSGAGTDTQY
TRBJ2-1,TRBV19,ASSIGSGRGGGSYNEQF
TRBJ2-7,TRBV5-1,ASRPSGQSLVHEQY
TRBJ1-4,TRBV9,ASSVLSRGGEKLF
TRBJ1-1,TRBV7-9,ASSLRDTEAF
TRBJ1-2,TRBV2,ASSEAPTGEDGYT
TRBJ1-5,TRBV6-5,ASSTAESQPQH
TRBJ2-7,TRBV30,AWSPLRTSGGASKEQY
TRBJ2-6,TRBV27,ASSRGGGGANVLT
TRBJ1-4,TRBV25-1,ASSAEDSVYEKLF
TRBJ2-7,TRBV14,ASSQGRDRGPSYEQY
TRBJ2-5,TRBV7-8,ASSLVPPAGGFGRETQY
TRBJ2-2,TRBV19,ASRPGQGANTGELF
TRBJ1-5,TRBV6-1,ASSEAPDREYSNQPQH
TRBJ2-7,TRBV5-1,ASSRGIMYEQY
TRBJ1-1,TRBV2,ASLNRRNTEAF
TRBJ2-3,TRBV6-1,ASSERGTSGVTDTQY
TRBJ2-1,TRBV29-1,SVVAAGVVPYNEQF
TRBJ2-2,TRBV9,ASSGLRVVTGELF
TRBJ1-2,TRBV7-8,ASSLGHRDYGYT
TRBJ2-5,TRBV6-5,ASSQGHQETQY
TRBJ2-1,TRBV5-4,ASSPLGSLQGGQF
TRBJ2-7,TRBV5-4,ASSGQGLYEQY
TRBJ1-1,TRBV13,ASSYGTGNTEAF
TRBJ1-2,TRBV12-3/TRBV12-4,ASRDSSNYGYT
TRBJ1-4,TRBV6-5,ASRRQGAGEKLF
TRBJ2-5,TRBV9,ASSVGPDSAKTQY
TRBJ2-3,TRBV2,ASSPGHISTDTQY
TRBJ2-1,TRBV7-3,ASSSDYLGNEQF
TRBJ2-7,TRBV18,ASSAGTGNYEQY
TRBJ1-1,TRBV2,ASSTGFQNTEAF
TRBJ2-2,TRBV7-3,ASSLLRGTGTGELF
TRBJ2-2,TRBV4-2,ASSQGTGGLNTGELF
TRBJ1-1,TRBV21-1,ASSSKRLGPDSSVMNTEAF
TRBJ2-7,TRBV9,ASSVAVGGYEQY
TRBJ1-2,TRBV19,ASSPPSQGSYGYT
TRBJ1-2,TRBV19,ASSLTAYSNYGYT
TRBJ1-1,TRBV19,ASSTQGAANTEAF
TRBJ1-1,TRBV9,ASSVEAGGNTEAF
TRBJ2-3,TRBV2,ASNLSGDTQY
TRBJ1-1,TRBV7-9,ASSPRGGLNTEAF
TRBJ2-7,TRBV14,ASSQDYAGTATPYEQY